This TCR beta chain was profiled in a study of fetal regulatory T cell absence and autoimmunity. Study-level information: IPEX patients had exocrine pancreas autoimmunity without clinical diabetes. Points from the study as a whole: Some top pancreas TCR clones were over 80-fold enriched versus cord blood.

Trimming took off 4 bases at V and 4 bases at J, with 13 bases between the two ends. Germline V CDR1 and CDR2: MNHNS, SASEGT. The CDR3 sequence is 14 residues long. This was a survey-level run. The method was immunoSEQ multiplex PCR; TCRdb's version includes in-frame clones alone and lacks a portion of them. The table has about 95,000 clones, 55% to 75% seen once; the top ten hold roughly 2%. Details on this clone: Antigen unknown.

The sample consisted of pancreas tissue. The chain links TRBV6-1 to TRBJ1-2; tentatively, D is TRBD1 (5 bases). This receptor was taken from a male donor with IPEX syndrome. CDR3 loop: CASSGGRGLYGYTF. In DNA, the CDR3 is TGTGCCAGCAGTGGCGGGAGGGGACTCTATGGCTACACCTTC.